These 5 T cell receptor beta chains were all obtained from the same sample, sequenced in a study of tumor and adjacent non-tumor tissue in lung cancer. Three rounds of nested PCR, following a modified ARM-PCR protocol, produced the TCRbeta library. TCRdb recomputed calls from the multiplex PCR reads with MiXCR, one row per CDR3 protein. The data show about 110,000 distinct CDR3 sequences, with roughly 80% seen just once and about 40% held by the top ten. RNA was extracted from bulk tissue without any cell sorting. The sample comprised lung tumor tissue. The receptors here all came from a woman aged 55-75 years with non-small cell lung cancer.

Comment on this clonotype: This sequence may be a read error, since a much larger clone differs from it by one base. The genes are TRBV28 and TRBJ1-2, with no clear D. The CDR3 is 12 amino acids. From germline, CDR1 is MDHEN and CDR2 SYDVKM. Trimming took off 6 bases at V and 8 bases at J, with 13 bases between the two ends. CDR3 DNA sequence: TGTGCCAGCAGGGTTGCGGTCAGCGGCTACACCTTC. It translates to CASRVAVSGYTF.

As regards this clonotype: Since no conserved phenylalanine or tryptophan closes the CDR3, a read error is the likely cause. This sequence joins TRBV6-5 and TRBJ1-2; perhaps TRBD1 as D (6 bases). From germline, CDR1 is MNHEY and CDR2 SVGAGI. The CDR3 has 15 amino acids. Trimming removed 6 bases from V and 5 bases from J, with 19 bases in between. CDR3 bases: TGTGCCAGCAGACAACTTCGGGGGCATGGGTATGGCTACACCATC. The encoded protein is CASRQLRGHGYGYTI.

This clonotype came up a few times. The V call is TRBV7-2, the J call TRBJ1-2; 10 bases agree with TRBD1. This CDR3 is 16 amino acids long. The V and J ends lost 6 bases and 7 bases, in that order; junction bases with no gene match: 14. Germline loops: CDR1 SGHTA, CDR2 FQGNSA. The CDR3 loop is CASSTTRDRGGGGYTF. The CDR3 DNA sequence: TGTGCCAGCAGTACCACCCGGGACAGGGGTGGTGGTGGCTACACCTTC.

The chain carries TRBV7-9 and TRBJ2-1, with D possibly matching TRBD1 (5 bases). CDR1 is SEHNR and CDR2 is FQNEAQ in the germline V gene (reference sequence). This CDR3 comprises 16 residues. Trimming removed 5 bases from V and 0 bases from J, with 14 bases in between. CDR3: CASSQQERNSYNEQFF. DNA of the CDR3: TGTGCCAGCAGCCAACAGGAGCGAAACTCCTACAATGAGCAGTTCTTC.

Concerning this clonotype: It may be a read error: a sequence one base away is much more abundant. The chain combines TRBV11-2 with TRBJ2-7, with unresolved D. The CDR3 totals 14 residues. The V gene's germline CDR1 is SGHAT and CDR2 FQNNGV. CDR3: CVSSLVSNSYEQYF. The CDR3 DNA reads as TGTGTCAGCAGCTTAGTCTCAAACTCCTACGAGCAGTACTTC.